This T cell receptor beta chain was obtained from a study of identical twins. Study findings and constraints: Monozygotic twin pairs showed more out-of-frame TCR alpha sharing than models estimated. Excess sharing by twins proved weaker in beta out-of-frame sequences. Out-of-frame alpha sequences common to twins exhibited an excess of low generation probability.

This clonotype was counted a few times. As yet, its antigen is unknown. Germline V gene data show CDR1 as MNHNS and CDR2 as SASEGT. V shed 2 bases, J shed 6 bases, and the junction held 7 bases outside the gene matches. This CDR3 comprises 15 residues. It was template switching that added a universal primer site, and there were unique molecular identifiers on the cDNA. One entry per CDR3 protein, called by TCRdb with MiXCR from the 5' RACE reads. The profile shows 500,000 or so distinct CDR3 sequences, 14% of them singletons. The sample was also linked to a second study, of yellow fever vaccine responses in identical twins.

The rearrangement joins TRBV6-1 to TRBJ1-1; 9 nucleotides match TRBD1. This sequence was found in a woman between 18 and 30 years old in good health. Sequenced sample: CD4+ T cells sorted from blood. This CDR3 reads CASSEPDRGRAEAFF. The CDR3 DNA sequence: TGTGCCAGCAGTGAACCGGACAGGGGAAGGGCTGAAGCTTTCTTT.